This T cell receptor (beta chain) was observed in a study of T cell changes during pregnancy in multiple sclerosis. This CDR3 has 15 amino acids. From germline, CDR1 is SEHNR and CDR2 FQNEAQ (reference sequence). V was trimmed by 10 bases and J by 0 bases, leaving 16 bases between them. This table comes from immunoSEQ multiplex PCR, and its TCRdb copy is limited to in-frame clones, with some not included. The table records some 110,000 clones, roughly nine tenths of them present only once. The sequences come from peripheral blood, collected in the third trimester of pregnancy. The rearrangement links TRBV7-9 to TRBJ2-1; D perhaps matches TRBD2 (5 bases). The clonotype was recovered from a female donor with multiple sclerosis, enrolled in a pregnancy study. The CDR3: CATGPDGNSYNEQFF. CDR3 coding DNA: TGTGCCACCGGTCCTGACGGGAACTCCTACAATGAGCAGTTCTTC.